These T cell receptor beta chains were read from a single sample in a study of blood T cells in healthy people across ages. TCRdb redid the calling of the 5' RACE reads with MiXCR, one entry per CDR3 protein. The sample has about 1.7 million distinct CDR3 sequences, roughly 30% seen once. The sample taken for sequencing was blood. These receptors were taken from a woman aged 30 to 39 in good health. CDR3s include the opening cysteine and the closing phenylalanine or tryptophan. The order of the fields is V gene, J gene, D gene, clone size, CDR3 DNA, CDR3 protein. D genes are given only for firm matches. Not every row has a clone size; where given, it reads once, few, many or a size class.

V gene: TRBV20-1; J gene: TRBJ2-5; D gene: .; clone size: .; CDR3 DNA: TGCAGTGGGTACAGGGTGGGGGAGCAGTACTTC; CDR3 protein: CSGYRVGEQYF
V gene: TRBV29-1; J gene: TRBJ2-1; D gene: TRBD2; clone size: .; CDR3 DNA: TGCAGCGTTGACGGACTAGCGGGGGGGGAACAGTTCTTC; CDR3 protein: CSVDGLAGGEQFF
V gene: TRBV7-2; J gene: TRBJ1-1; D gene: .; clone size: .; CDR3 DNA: TGTGCCAGCAGCTTCCCAGGCCCTTGGAACACTGAAGCTTTCTTT; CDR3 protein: CASSFPGPWNTEAFF
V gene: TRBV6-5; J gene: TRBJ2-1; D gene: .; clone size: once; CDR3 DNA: TGTGCCCGCAGTTACATAGGAACTGACAGGATTGAGCAGTTCTTC; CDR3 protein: CARSYIGTDRIEQFF
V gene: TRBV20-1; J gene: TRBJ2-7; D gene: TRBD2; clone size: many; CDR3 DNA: TGCAGTGCTAGAAGGTCTAGCGGGAGTAACGAGCAGTACTTC; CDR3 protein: CSARRSSGSNEQYF
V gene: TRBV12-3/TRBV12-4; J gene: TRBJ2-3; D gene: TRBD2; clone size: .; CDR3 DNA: TGTGCCAGCAGGGGAAGAGCGGGAGTCAAAGATACGCAGTATTTT; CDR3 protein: CASRGRAGVKDTQYF
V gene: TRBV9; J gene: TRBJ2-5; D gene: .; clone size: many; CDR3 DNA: TGTGCCAGCAGCGTCGGGACGACTGGCGAGACCCAGTACTTC; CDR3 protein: CASSVGTTGETQYF
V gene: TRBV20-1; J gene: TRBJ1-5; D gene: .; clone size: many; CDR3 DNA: TGCAGTGCTAGTTCAGATAGCAATCAGCCCCAGCATTTT; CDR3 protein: CSASSDSNQPQHF
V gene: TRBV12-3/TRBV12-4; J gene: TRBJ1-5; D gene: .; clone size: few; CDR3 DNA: TGTGCCAGCAGTTTGGGCGACGGGTATAGCAATCAGCCCCAGCATTTT; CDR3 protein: CASSLGDGYSNQPQHF
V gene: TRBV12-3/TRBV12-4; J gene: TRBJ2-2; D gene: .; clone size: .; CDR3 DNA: TGTGCCAGCAGCCCCCTCCGTGTGAAAAACACCGGGGAGCTGTTTTTT; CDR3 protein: CASSPLRVKNTGELFF
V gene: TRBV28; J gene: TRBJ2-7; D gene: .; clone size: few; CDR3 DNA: TGTGCCAGCACCCCGCGATGGGGACACGAGCAGTACTTC; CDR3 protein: CASTPRWGHEQYF
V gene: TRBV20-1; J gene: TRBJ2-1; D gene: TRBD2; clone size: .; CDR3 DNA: TGCAGTGCTGGGACTAGCGCCGTTTTCAATGAGCAGTTCTTC; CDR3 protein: CSAGTSAVFNEQFF
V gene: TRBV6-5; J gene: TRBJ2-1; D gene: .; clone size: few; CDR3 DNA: TGTGCCAGCAGTTACCTCCCATCGGGGAGCTCCTACAATGAGCAGTTCTTC; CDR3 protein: CASSYLPSGSSYNEQFF
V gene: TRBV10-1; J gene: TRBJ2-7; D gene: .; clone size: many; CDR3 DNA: TGCGCCAGCAGTGAGTTTTTGGACAGCTACGAGCAGTACTTC; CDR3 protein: CASSEFLDSYEQYF
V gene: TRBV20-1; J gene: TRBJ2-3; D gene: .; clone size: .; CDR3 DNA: TGCAGTGCTAGACCCCCCATCGGCCCCTTCAAAGATACGCAGTATTTT; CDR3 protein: CSARPPIGPFKDTQYF
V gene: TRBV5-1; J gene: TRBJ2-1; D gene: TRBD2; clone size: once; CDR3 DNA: TGCGCCAGCAGCAACCAAGCGGGGGGGCAAAATGAGCAGTTCTTC; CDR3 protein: CASSNQAGGQNEQFF
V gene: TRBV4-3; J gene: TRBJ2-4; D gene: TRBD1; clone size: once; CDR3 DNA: TGCGCCAGCAGCCAACGGACAGGGGCCAAAAACATTCAGTACTTC; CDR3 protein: CASSQRTGAKNIQYF
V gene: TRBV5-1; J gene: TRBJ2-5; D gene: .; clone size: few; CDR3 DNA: TGCGCCAGCAGCTCGTCAACGCAGACCCAGTACTTC; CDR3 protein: CASSSSTQTQYF
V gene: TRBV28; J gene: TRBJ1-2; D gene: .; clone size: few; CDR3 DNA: TGTGCCAGCAGCACTACGGGGAGGGGTGGCTACACCTTC; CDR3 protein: CASSTTGRGGYTF
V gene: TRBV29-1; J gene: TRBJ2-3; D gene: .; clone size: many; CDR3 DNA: TGCAGCGTTGTGGGGCTGACAGATACGCAGTATTTT; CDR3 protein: CSVVGLTDTQYF
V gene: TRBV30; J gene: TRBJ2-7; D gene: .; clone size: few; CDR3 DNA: TGTGCCTGGAGTGTGCGGACAGAGGACGAGCAGTACTTC; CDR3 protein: CAWSVRTEDEQYF
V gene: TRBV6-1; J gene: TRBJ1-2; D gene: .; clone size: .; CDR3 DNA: TGTGCCAGCAGTGTCGGCGAAGCTAACTATGGCTACACCTTC; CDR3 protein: CASSVGEANYGYTF
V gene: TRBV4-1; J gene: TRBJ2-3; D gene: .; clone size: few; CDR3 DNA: TGCGCCAGCAGCCAAGGGCTAGTTGGCACAGATACGCAGTATTTT; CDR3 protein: CASSQGLVGTDTQYF
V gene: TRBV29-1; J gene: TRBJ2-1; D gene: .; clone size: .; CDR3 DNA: TGCAGCGTCGACCCGGGACTGAGGGACAATGAGCAGTTCTTC; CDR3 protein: CSVDPGLRDNEQFF
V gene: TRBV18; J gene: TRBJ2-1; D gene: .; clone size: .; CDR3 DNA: TGTGCCAGCTCACACACTGACACCAGCTCTACGCAGTTCTTC; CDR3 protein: CASSHTDTSSTQFF
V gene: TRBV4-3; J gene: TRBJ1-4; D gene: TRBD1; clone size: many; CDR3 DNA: TGCGCCAGCAGCCAAGGACAGGGGTTGGGAAATGAAAAACTGTTTTTT; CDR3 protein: CASSQGQGLGNEKLFF
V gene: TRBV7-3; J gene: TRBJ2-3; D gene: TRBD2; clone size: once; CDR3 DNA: TGTGCCAGCAGCCCGTTACTAGCGGGGCTAGATACGCAGTATTTT; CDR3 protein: CASSPLLAGLDTQYF
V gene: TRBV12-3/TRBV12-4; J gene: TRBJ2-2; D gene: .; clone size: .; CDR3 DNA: TGTGCCAGCAACCGAGAGACTAGTGTCACCGGGGAGCTGTTTTTT; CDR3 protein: CASNRETSVTGELFF
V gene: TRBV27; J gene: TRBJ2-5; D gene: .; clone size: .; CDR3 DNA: TGTGCCAGCAGTTTAACGGCAGGGGTGGGGAATGAGCAGTACTTC; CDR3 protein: CASSLTAGVGNEQYF
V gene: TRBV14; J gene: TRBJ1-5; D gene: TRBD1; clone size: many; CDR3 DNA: TGTGCCAGCAGCCAAGGGGGGACAGGGACTCAGCCCCAGCATTTT; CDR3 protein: CASSQGGTGTQPQHF
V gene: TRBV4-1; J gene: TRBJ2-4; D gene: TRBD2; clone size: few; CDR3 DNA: TGCGCCAGCAGCCAAGCCGGGACTAGCGGGGGGGAGCAGTACTTC; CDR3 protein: CASSQAGTSGGEQYF
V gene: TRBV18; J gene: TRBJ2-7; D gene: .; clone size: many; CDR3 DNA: TGTGCCAGCTCACCACCTTCCCCCTACGAGCAGTACTTC; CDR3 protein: CASSPPSPYEQYF
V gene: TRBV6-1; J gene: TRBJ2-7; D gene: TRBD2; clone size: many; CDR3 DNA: TGTGCCATGACCGGGACTAGGGGTGGCGAGCAGTACTTC; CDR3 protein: CAMTGTRGGEQYF
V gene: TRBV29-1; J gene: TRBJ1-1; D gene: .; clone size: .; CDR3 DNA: TGCAGCGTTGTTCTTCTAGGGATGAACACTGAAGCTTTCTTT; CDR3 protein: CSVVLLGMNTEAFF
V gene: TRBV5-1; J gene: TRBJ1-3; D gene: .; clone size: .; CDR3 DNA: TGCGCCAGCAGCTTCACAGGGACTGGAAACACCATATATTTT; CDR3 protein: CASSFTGTGNTIYF
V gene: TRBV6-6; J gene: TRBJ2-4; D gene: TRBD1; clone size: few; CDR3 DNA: TGTGCCAGCAGAGTTACCGGGACAGTAGCCAAAAACATTCAGTACTTC; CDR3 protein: CASRVTGTVAKNIQYF
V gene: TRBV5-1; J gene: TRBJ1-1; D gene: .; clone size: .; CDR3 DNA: TGCGCCAGCTGCGACGAATTCCGGGCGAACACTGAAGCTTTCTTT; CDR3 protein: CASCDEFRANTEAFF
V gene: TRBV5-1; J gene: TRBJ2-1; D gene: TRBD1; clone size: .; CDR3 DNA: TGCGCCAGCAGCCTCTACCCCGGGACAGGGGGTGGTAGTGAGCAGTTCTTC; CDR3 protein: CASSLYPGTGGGSEQFF
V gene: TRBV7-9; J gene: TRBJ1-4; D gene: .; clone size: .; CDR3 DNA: TGTGCCAGCATTTCTGGCAGATCTAATGAAAAACTGTTTTTT; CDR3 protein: CASISGRSNEKLFF
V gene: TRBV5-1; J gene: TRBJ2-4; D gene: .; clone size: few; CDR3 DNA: TGCGCCAGCAGCCGGGACTCCCAGTGGGAGCAGTACTTC; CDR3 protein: CASSRDSQWEQYF
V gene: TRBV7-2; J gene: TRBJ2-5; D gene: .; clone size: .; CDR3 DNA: TGTGCCAGCAGCCCCCCCCAGACAGGTTCGGAGCAATACTTC; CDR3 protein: CASSPPQTGSEQYF
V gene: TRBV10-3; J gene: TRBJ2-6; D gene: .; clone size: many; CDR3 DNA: TGTGCCATCAGGGGGGACTCTGGGGCCAACGTCCTGACTTTC; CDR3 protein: CAIRGDSGANVLTF
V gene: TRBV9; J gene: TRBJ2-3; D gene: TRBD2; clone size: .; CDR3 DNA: TGTGCCAGCAGACCACTAGCGGGGGGTGAAAATACGCAGTATTTT; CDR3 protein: CASRPLAGGENTQYF
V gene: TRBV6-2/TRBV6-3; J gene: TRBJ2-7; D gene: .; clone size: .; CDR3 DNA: TGTGCCAGCAGTCAACGGGGAATTTCGCCGGACGAGCAGTACTTC; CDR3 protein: CASSQRGISPDEQYF
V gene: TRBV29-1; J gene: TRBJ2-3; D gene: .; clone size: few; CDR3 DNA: TGCAGCGTTGGCAAGGGGGGCCGGACAGATACGCAGTATTTT; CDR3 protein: CSVGKGGRTDTQYF
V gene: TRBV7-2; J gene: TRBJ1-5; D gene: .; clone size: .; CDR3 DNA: TGTGCCAGCAGCTTTCCGCAGGGAGGTCAGCCCCAGCATTTT; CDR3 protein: CASSFPQGGQPQHF
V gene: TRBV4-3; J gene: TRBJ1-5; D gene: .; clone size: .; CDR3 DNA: TGCGCCAGCAGCCTAACTTGGAAGGGTCAGCCCCAGCATTTT; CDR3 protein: CASSLTWKGQPQHF